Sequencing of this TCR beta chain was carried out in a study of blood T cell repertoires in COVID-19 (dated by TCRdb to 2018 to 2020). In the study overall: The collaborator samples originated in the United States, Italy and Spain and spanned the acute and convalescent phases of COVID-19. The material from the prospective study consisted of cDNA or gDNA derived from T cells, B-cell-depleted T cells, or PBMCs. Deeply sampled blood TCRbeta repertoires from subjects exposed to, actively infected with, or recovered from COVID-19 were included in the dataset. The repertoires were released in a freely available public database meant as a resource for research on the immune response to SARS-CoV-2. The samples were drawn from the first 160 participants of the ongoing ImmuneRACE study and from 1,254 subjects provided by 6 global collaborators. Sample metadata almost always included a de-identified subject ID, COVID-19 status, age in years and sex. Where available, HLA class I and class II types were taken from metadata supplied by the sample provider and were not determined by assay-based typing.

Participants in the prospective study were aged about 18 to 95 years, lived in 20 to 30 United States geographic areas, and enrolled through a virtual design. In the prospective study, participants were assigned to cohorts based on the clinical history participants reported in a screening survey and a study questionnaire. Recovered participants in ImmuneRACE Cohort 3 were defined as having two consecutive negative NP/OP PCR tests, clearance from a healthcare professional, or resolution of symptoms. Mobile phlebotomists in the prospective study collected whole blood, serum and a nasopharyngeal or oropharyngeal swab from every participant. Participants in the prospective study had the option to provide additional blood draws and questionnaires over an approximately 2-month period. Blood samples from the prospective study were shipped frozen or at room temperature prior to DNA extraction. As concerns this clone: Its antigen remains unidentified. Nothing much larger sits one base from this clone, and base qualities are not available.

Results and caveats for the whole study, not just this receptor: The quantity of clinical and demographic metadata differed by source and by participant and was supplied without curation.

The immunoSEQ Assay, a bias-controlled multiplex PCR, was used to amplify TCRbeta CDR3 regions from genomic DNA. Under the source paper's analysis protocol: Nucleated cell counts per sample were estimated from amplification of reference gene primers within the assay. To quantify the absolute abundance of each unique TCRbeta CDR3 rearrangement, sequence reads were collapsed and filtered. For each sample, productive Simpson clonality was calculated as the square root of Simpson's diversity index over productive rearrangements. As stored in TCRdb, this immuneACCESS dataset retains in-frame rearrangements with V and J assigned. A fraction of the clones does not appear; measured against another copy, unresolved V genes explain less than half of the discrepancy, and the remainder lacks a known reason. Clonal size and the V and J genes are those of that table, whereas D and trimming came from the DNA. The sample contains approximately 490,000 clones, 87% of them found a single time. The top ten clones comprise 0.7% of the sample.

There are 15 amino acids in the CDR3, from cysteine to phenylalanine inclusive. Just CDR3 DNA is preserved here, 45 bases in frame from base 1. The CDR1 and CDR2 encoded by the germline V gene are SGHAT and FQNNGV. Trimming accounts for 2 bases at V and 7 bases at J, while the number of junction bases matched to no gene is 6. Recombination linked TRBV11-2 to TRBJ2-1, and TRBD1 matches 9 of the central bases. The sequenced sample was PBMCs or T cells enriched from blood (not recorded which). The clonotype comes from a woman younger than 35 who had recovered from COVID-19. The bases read TGTGCCAGCAGCTTACATAGGACAGGGGTGAATGAGCAGTTCTTC. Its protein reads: CASSLHRTGVNEQFF.